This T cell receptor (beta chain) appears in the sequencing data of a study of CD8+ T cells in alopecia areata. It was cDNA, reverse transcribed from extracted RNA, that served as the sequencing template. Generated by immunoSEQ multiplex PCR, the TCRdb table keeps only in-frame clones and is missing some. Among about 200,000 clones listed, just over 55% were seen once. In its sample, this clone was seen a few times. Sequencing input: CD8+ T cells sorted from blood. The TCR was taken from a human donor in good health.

This chain's CDR3 is CASSHRAVGALQETQYF. CDR3 DNA sequence: TGTGCCAGCAGCCACCGGGCGGTCGGGGCTCTCCAAGAGACCCAGTACTTC. This rearrangement joins TRBV13 to TRBJ2-5; D is possibly TRBD1 or TRBD2 (5 bases each). Germline V gene lookup returns CDR1 PRHDT and CDR2 FYEKMQ (reference sequence). The CDR3 sequence is 17 residues long. V was pared by 5 bases and J by 1 base, with 20 bases between.